Below, 32 T cell receptor beta chains from the same sample are listed, as sequenced in a study of radiotherapy plus CTLA-4 blockade in lung cancer. Sequenced by immunoSEQ multiplex PCR; TCRdb stores in-frame clones only, minus some. The sample consists of 85,000 to 120,000 clones, roughly 84% of them appearing once. Sequencing was performed on peripheral blood, taken from a patient treated with radiotherapy plus ipilimumab. These receptors originate from a human donor with non-small cell lung cancer that progressed on radiotherapy plus ipilimumab. Some clones in this sample may be carry-over from other donors' samples.

The rearrangement joins TRBV7-2 to TRBJ2-7; 10 bases fit TRBD2. V lost 4 bases, J lost 2 bases, and 5 bases stayed unmatched. Looked up from germline, CDR1 is SGHTA and CDR2 is FQGNSA. The CDR3 length is 15 residues. This CDR3 reads CASSSPGLATYEQYF. CDR3 sequence (DNA): TGTGCCAGCAGCTCACCGGGACTAGCGACCTACGAGCAGTACTTC.

This chain uses TRBV5-1 with TRBJ1-5; tentatively, D is TRBD1 (6 bases). The CDR3 is 15 amino acids. Trimming removed 4 bases from V and 6 bases from J, with 17 bases in between. The germline V gene encodes CDR1 SGHRS and CDR2 YFSETQ. CDR3 nucleotide sequence: TGCGCCAGCAGCCCGGGACAAGGAATGACTCAGCCCCAGCATTTT. Translating gives CASSPGQGMTQPQHF.

This sequence joins TRBV6-1 and TRBJ1-1; D is undetermined. This CDR3 is built from 14 residues. V gave up 2 bases and J gave up 0 bases, with 7 bases separating them. Germline V gives CDR1 MNHNS, CDR2 SASEGT. In nucleotides, the CDR3 is TGTGCCAGCAGTGAACAGGCAGTGAACACTGAAGCTTTCTTT. Encoded protein: CASSEQAVNTEAFF.

This chain links TRBV28 with TRBJ1-1; no firm D call. Germline values: CDR1 MDHEN, CDR2 SYDVKM. Trimming removed 3 bases at V and 1 base at J, with 12 bases between. CDR3 length: 15 residues. The CDR3 loop reads CASSFGFVSNTEAFF. The CDR3 nucleotides are TGTGCCAGCAGTTTTGGCTTTGTGTCGAACACTGAAGCTTTCTTT.

This clone was seen just once. V is TRBV11-3 and J is TRBJ2-5; 8 bases map to TRBD1. J lost 1 base, V lost 2 bases, and 3 bases had no gene match. This CDR3 spans 15 amino acids. Per germline, CDR1 SGHNT and CDR2 YENEEA. Here the CDR3 reads CASSLTGTGQETQYF. Written as DNA, the CDR3 is TGTGCCAGCAGCTTAACCGGGACAGGCCAAGAGACCCAGTACTTC.

This sequence joins TRBV4-3 and TRBJ2-7; TRBD1 matches 8 bases. CDR1 and CDR2 (germline): LGHNA, YSLEER. Trimming cost V 0 bases and J 7 bases; bases outside gene matches: 11. This CDR3 has 16 residues. The CDR3 protein is CASSQDGGQAAREQYF. Written as DNA, the CDR3 is TGCGCCAGCAGCCAAGATGGGGGACAGGCCGCGAGAGAGCAGTACTTC.

This sequence joins TRBV2 and TRBJ1-1; tentative D call: TRBD1 (6 bases). V lost 8 bases, J lost 1 base, and 14 bases lay in between. CDR3 length: 14 residues. The germline CDR1 and CDR2 sequences are SNHLY and FYNNEI. As DNA, the CDR3 is TGTGCCAGCCGAAGACAGGTACCGAACACTGAAGCTTTCTTT. This translates into CASRRQVPNTEAFF.

The chain uses TRBV5-1 and TRBJ2-2; 8 bases fit TRBD2. V lost 1 base, J lost 5 bases, and 7 bases stayed unmatched. The CDR3 has 16 amino acids. Germline CDR1 SGHRS, CDR2 YFSETQ. Here the CDR3 reads CASSLRVSGETGELFF. CDR3 DNA sequence: TGCGCCAGCAGCTTGAGGGTTAGCGGGGAGACCGGGGAGCTGTTTTTT. The variable domain in full, with the rest retrieved from reference TRBV5-1 and TRBJ2-2, is KAGVTQTPRYLIKTRGQQVTLSCSPISGHRSVSWYQQTPGQGLQFLFEYFSETQRNKGNFPGRFSGRQFSNSRSEMNVSTLELGDSALYLCASSLRVSGETGELFFGEGSRLTVL.

The chain joins TRBV5-1 to TRBJ1-3, with 10 positions matching TRBD1. Unmatched junction bases numbered 6, after V lost 5 bases and J lost 7 bases. The CDR3 is 14 residues long. Germline lookup yields CDR1 SGHRS and CDR2 YFSETQ. The CDR3 reads CASRARTGGNTIYF. The CDR3 coding sequence is TGCGCCAGCAGAGCAAGGACAGGGGGGAACACCATATATTTT. The full variable domain, rest sourced from reference TRBV5-1 and TRBJ1-3, is KAGVTQTPRYLIKTRGQQVTLSCSPISGHRSVSWYQQTPGQGLQFLFEYFSETQRNKGNFPGRFSGRQFSNSRSEMNVSTLELGDSALYLCASRARTGGNTIYFGEGSWLTVV.

This clone was picked up a small number of times. The chain joins TRBV18 to TRBJ1-4, with D unresolved. Trimming removed 4 bases from V and 7 bases from J, with 16 bases in between. This CDR3 spans 15 amino acids. Germline V gene lookup returns CDR1 KGHSH and CDR2 LQKENI. The CDR3 sequence: CASSQSRDPSEKLFF. The CDR3 DNA reads as TGTGCCAGCTCACAAAGCCGGGATCCGAGTGAAAAACTGTTTTTT.

This chain connects TRBV4-3 to TRBJ2-4; the D is unclear. The CDR3 length is 15 residues. Germline V gene lookup returns CDR1 LGHNA and CDR2 YSLEER. V lost 1 base to trimming and J lost 1 base, with 8 bases between them. CDR3 amino acids: CASSQAVVAKNIQYF. DNA of the CDR3: TGCGCCAGCAGCCAAGCGGTGGTGGCCAAAAACATTCAGTACTTC.

The V call is TRBV10-3, the J call TRBJ1-1; unclear D gene. V was trimmed by 0 bases and J by 0 bases, leaving 11 bases between them. CDR1 is ENHRY and CDR2 is SYGVKD in the germline V gene. The CDR3 consists of 16 residues. The CDR3 bases are TGTGCCATCAGTGAGTCGTTGTCGGGGATGAACACTGAAGCTTTCTTT. This encodes CAISESLSGMNTEAFF.

The chain carries TRBV19 and TRBJ2-7; TRBD1 agrees at 8 bases. Germline assignment: CDR1 LNHDA and CDR2 SQIVND (reference sequence). V trimming: 6 bases; J trimming: 4 bases; junction bases outside the gene matches: 20. The CDR3 runs to 18 residues. The CDR3 nucleotides are TGTGCCAGTAGCAGAGGAGGACAGGGACCCAAAGAACCTTACGAGCAGTACTTC. It specifies CASSRGGQGPKEPYEQYF.

The chain links TRBV15 to TRBJ2-2; D gene uncertain. V was clipped by 0 bases and J by 3 bases, with 8 bases between them. The germline V gene encodes CDR1 LNHNV and CDR2 YYDKDF (reference sequence). The CDR3 runs 15 residues. CDR3 nucleotides: TGTGCCACCAGCAGAGATCGCGCCCACACCGGGGAGCTGTTTTTT. Residues: CATSRDRAHTGELFF.

This chain joins TRBV5-6 and TRBJ1-6; TRBD1 aligns across 9 bases. V was clipped by 9 bases and J by 6 bases; unmatched bases: 4. The germline V gene has CDR1 SGHDT and CDR2 YYEEEE. This CDR3 comprises 13 residues. This CDR3 is CATGQGPNSPLHF. The CDR3 DNA reads as TGTGCCACCGGACAGGGGCCTAATTCACCCCTCCACTTT.

V and J are TRBV5-4 and TRBJ2-3; 10 nucleotides line up with TRBD1. Germline V gene data show CDR1 as SGHNT and CDR2 as YYREEE (reference sequence). The CDR3 is 15 residues long. V dropped 4 bases and J dropped 1; count of bases not matched to a gene: 3. CDR3 coding DNA: TGTGCCAGCAGCGATGGGACAGGGGGCACAGATACGCAGTATTTT. Its protein is CASSDGTGGTDTQYF.

The CDR3 region has the DNA TGTGCCAGCAGCTTTGTAGCAAGAGATACGCAGTATTTT. Translating gives CASSFVARDTQYF. J is TRBJ2-3 and V is TRBV7-2; D ambiguous. The germline V gene has CDR1 SGHTA and CDR2 FQGNSA. The CDR3 length is 13 residues. Trimming shortened V by 3 bases and J by 5 bases, and 9 bases separated the two germline ends.

The chain employs TRBV27 and TRBJ1-5; 7 nucleotides match TRBD1. Trimming at V came to 0 bases and at J to 3 bases, leaving 11 bases not matched to a gene. The CDR3 is 18 residues long. The V gene's germline CDR1 is MNHEY and CDR2 SMNVEV (reference sequence). In DNA, the CDR3 is TGTGCCAGCAGTTTATCATACAGGGGAGGTTGGAACAATCAGCCCCAGCATTTT. Its translation is CASSLSYRGGWNNQPQHF.

This rearrangement joins TRBV11-3 to TRBJ1-2; the D gene is possibly TRBD1 (5 bases). The CDR3 is 13 residues long. V was clipped by 1 base and J by 8 bases, with 11 bases between them. CDR1 SGHNT and CDR2 YENEEA come from the germline V gene. The CDR3 DNA reads TGTGCCAGCAGCTTAGGGGGGGTTGGCGGCTACACCTTC. Translated: CASSLGGVGGYTF.

The V and J genes are TRBV19 and TRBJ2-7, with 11 bases aligning to TRBD2. This CDR3 region has 14 residues. V shed 4 bases and J 5 bases; nucleotides not matched to a gene: 4. Germline CDR1 LNHDA, CDR2 SQIVND (reference sequence). The CDR3 loop reads CASSTTSGNHEQYF. CDR3 nucleotides: TGTGCCAGTAGTACGACTAGCGGGAACCACGAGCAGTACTTC.

This clone has a single count. The genes are TRBV11-2 and TRBJ2-1; a weak D match, TRBD1 (5 bases). V was cut by 0 bases and J by 5 bases, with 17 bases left in between. The germline gives CDR1 SGHAT, CDR2 FQNNGV. The CDR3 totals 17 residues. For the CDR3, the DNA is TGTGCCAGCAGCTTAGAGGTGGACACGGGCTATCACAATGAGCAGTTCTTC. Translated, it gives CASSLEVDTGYHNEQFF.

The V gene is TRBV7-9, the J gene TRBJ2-3; D uncertain. The CDR3 is 18 residues long. CDR1 SEHNR and CDR2 FQNEAQ come from the germline V gene (reference sequence). Trimming took 3 bases from V and 1 from J, leaving 20 bases between them. CDR3 residues: CASSFYKGAAPGTDTQYF. In DNA, the CDR3 is TGTGCCAGCAGCTTTTATAAGGGCGCAGCCCCAGGCACAGATACGCAGTATTTT.

This CDR3 is CASTRADSNQPQHF. CDR3 in DNA: TGTGCCAGTACCAGGGCGGATAGCAATCAGCCCCAGCATTTT. The J gene is TRBJ1-5, the V gene TRBV19; D might be TRBD1 (5 bases). V was cut by 7 bases and J by 0 bases, with 10 bases left in between. This CDR3 has 14 residues. Germline assignment: CDR1 LNHDA and CDR2 SQIVND (reference sequence).

This chain uses TRBV11-1 with TRBJ1-2, with D hard to call. There are 15 residues in the CDR3. V lost 2 bases, J lost 0 bases, and 10 bases lay in between. Looked up from germline, CDR1 is SGHAT and CDR2 is FQDESV (reference sequence). The CDR3 region has the DNA TGTGCCAGCAGCTTAATTCCAGGATCTAACTATGGCTACACCTTC. It codes for CASSLIPGSNYGYTF.

The chain employs TRBV7-6 and TRBJ1-4, with D hard to call. Between the trimmed V and J ends, which lost 1 base and 0 bases, there was a span of 6 bases. CDR3 length: 15 amino acids. The germline CDR1 and CDR2 sequences are SGHVS and FNYEAQ. As DNA, the CDR3 is TGTGCCAGCAGCTTAGGACCGGCAACTAATGAAAAACTGTTTTTT. Its protein is CASSLGPATNEKLFF.

In DNA form, the CDR3 reads TGTGCCTGGAGTGAGGACGGGGGGTATACGCAGTATTTT. It is translated as CAWSEDGGYTQYF. The chain recombines TRBV30 with TRBJ2-3; the match to TRBD2 covers 7 bases. Trimming took 1 base from V and 7 from J; bases not matched to a gene: 5. CDR1 and CDR2 (germline): GTSNPN, SVGIG (reference sequence). CDR3 length: 13 amino acids.

This chain connects TRBV29-1 to TRBJ1-1, with 9 bases matching TRBD1. Germline loops: CDR1 SQVTM, CDR2 ANQGSEA. The CDR3 spans 17 residues. With 3 bases clipped from V and 0 bases from J, the junction kept 11 bases outside the gene matches. The CDR3 DNA sequence: TGCAGCGTTGACCCCGGGACAGGGCTTATCATGAACACTGAAGCTTTCTTT. This encodes CSVDPGTGLIMNTEAFF.

The chain is built from TRBV2 and TRBJ1-4; weak D call: TRBD1 (5 bases). CDR3 length: 15 residues. Trimming cost V 6 bases and J 0 bases, with 11 bases left between them. Germline loops: CDR1 SNHLY, CDR2 FYNNEI. The CDR3 nucleotides read TGTGCCAGCAGGGAGACAGCGGCAACTAATGAAAAACTGTTTTTT. It is translated as CASRETAATNEKLFF.

This clone was seen once. V and J are TRBV7-6 and TRBJ2-5; D possibly corresponds to TRBD2 (7 bases). V gave up 0 bases and J gave up 2 bases, with 10 bases separating them. This CDR3 contains 15 residues. Looked up from germline, CDR1 is SGHVS and CDR2 is FNYEAQ. The CDR3 DNA is TGTGCCAGCAGCTTAGCACAGGGAGGGCAAGAGACCCAGTACTTC. This gives the protein CASSLAQGGQETQYF.

The genes are TRBV7-2 and TRBJ2-1; 7 positions match TRBD1. The V segment lost 2 bases and the J segment 4 bases; nucleotides outside the gene matches: 2. The CDR3 consists of 14 residues. Germline V lookup: CDR1 SGHTA, CDR2 FQGNSA. DNA for the CDR3: TGTGCCAGCAGCTTAAGGGACAGATACAATGAGCAGTTCTTC. Encoded protein: CASSLRDRYNEQFF.

The chain has TRBV9 and TRBJ1-1; D is ambiguous. The CDR3 has 16 amino acids. Germline lookup yields CDR1 SGDLS and CDR2 YYNGEE. Deletions cut 0 bases from V and 0 bases from J, with 12 bases between. The CDR3 loop is CASSVAGGVMNTEAFF. CDR3 in DNA: TGTGCCAGCAGCGTAGCTGGCGGGGTAATGAACACTGAAGCTTTCTTT.

This clone has only one observation. The gene calls are TRBV6-5 and TRBJ2-5; 11 bases map to TRBD2. The CDR3 covers 14 residues. CDR1 and CDR2 (germline): MNHEY, SVGAGI. V lost 5 bases, J lost 7 bases, and 6 bases stayed unmatched. CDR3 in DNA: TGTGCCAGCAGTCTGTACCTAGCGGGGGGGACCCAGTACTTC. Encoded protein: CASSLYLAGGTQYF.